In this sample, the clone carrying this T cell receptor (beta chain) turned up many times. Its target is unknown. The data originate from a study of T-cell reconstitution after alpha-beta-depleted transplantation in children. Study observations and caveats: It was reported that alpha-beta T cells came from several hundred expanded graft clones (about two months after transplant). Counts and diversity of T cells one year after transplant came mostly from newly produced T cells. The study traced high day-60 TCRbeta diversity in some patients to surviving recipient T cells and thymic progenitors.

Unique molecular identifiers were used in preparing the TCRbeta library. TCRdb used MiXCR to reprocess the PCR reads, holding one entry per CDR3 protein. The profile shows about 160,000 distinct CDR3 sequences, around 10% of them singletons. The sequences come from PBMCs, collected before TCRalphabeta/CD19-depleted stem cell transplant. The TCR was taken from a boy younger than 10 with acute myeloid leukemia, due to receive a stem cell transplant.

This CDR3 reads CASSPFGQGRNNEQFF. In DNA form, the CDR3 reads TGTGCCAGCAGCCCTTTCGGACAGGGAAGGAACAATGAGCAGTTCTTC. This chain uses TRBV6-5 with TRBJ2-1, with 8 bases aligning to TRBD1. CDR3 length: 16 residues. CDR1 is MNHEY and CDR2 is SVGAGI in the germline V gene. J lost 5 bases, V lost 6 bases, and 12 bases had no gene match.